Below are 7 T cell receptor beta chains sequenced from a single sample in a study of T cell repertoires in cytomegalovirus infection. These receptors' antigens are unknown. TCRdb independently ran MiXCR on the reads; one entry per CDR3 protein. The table records approximately 500,000 distinct CDR3 sequences, around 35% of them present only once. The specimen comprised cultured PBMCs, sampled from culture after CMV antigen stimulation. Receptors originate from a human donor in good health (CMV status not recorded). Some clones in this sample may be carry-over from other donors' samples.

The chain recombines TRBV7-6 with TRBJ2-5; D is unresolved. Per the germline V gene, CDR1 is SGHVS and CDR2 is FNYEAQ. CDR3 length equals 14 residues. Trimming removed 2 bases from V and 1 base from J, with 8 bases in between. In DNA, the CDR3 is TGTGCCAGCAGCTTAAGTCCAGCCCAAGAGACCCAGTACTTC. It translates to CASSLSPAQETQYF.

Only a few counts were recorded for this clonotype. This chain joins TRBV20-1 and TRBJ1-5, with 12 bases matching TRBD1. Germline CDR1 and CDR2: DFQATT and SNEGSKA (reference sequence). This CDR3 has 14 residues. V shed 3 bases, J shed 7 bases, and the junction held 4 bases outside the gene matches. CDR3 in amino acids: CSARGTGGRQPQHF. CDR3 DNA: TGCAGTGCTAGGGGGACAGGGGGCAGACAGCCCCAGCATTTT.

The chain is built from TRBV15 and TRBJ2-5; 11 nucleotides agree with TRBD1. V gave up 3 bases and J gave up 4 bases; unmatched junction bases: 7. The CDR3 is 16 amino acids. Germline CDR1 and CDR2: LNHNV and YYDKDF (reference sequence). The CDR3 here is CATSRRTGGVGETQYF. In nucleotides, the CDR3 is TGTGCCACCAGCAGGAGGACAGGGGGCGTGGGAGAGACCCAGTACTTC.

This clonotype was seen more than once but under ten times. This chain links TRBV6-6 with TRBJ1-1; D ambiguous. Trimming shortened V by 1 base and J by 1 base, and 7 bases separated the two germline ends. This CDR3 comprises 14 residues. Germline V lookup: CDR1 MNHNY, CDR2 SVGAGI (reference sequence). DNA of the CDR3: TGTGCCAGCAGTTACTTCGTGGGGAACACTGAAGCTTTCTTT. Residues: CASSYFVGNTEAFF.

This rearrangement joins TRBV28 to TRBJ2-7; 7 nucleotides align to TRBD1. The CDR3 is made up of 15 amino acids. Germline assignment: CDR1 MDHEN and CDR2 SYDVKM. Germline trimming cut 4 bases from V and 0 bases from J; bases unmatched to any gene: 6. CDR3 amino acids: CASSSGQLPSYEQYV. In DNA, the CDR3 is TGTGCCAGCAGTTCGGGACAGCTCCCCTCCTACGAGCAGTACGTC.

The sample holds a few counts of this clonotype. The chain combines TRBV7-8 with TRBJ2-2; perhaps TRBD2 as D (6 bases). The ends were cut back, 3 bases at V and 4 bases at J, with 12 bases in the middle. CDR3 size: 15 residues. Germline V gene data show CDR1 as SGHVS and CDR2 as FQNEAQ. The CDR3 is CASSFRGSGTGELFF. For the CDR3, the DNA is TGTGCCAGCAGCTTCCGGGGGTCCGGCACCGGGGAGCTGTTTTTT.

The rearrangement uses TRBV20-1 and TRBJ1-3, with 8 bases aligning to TRBD1. This CDR3 region has 14 residues. The ends lost 3 bases at V and 4 bases at J; junction bases unmatched: 5. Germline V CDR1 and CDR2: DFQATT, SNEGSKA (reference sequence). This CDR3 is CSASQGASGNTIYF. The CDR3 DNA sequence: TGCAGTGCTAGCCAGGGGGCCTCAGGAAACACCATATATTTT.